These 15 T cell receptor beta chains were sequenced from one sample in a study of blood T cells in healthy people across ages. A second PCR, run for roughly 6 to 11 cycles, used a sample-barcoded 5' primer plus a J-beta primer mix. MiXCR, applied by TCRdb to the 5' RACE reads, yields one record per CDR3 protein. The sample has 1 million to 1.2 million distinct CDR3 sequences, approximately 38% seen once. Sequencing was done on a sample of blood. Receptors originate from a man aged 18 to 29 in good health.

V and J are TRBV20-1 and TRBJ1-4; D perhaps matches TRBD1 (5 bases). The CDR3 consists of 14 residues. The germline CDR1 and CDR2 sequences are DFQATT and SNEGSKA (reference sequence). V was clipped by 0 bases and J by 5 bases, with 10 bases between them. The CDR3 bases are TGCAGTGCTAGAGAAGGGACGGTAAATGAAAAACTGTTTTTT. It is translated as CSAREGTVNEKLFF.

CDR3 region: CASSERAAETDNSPLHF. DNA of the CDR3: TGTGCCAGCTCAGAAAGGGCAGCCGAAACCGATAATTCACCCCTCCACTTT. This chain uses TRBV18 with TRBJ1-6, with D hard to call. Deletions cut 5 bases from V and 5 bases from J, with 19 bases between. This CDR3 has 17 amino acids. CDR1 is KGHSH and CDR2 is LQKENI in the germline V gene.

The genes are TRBV12-3 or TRBV12-4 and TRBJ1-1, with 7 bases matching TRBD1. Germline trimming cut 6 bases from V and 5 bases from J; bases unmatched to any gene: 12. The CDR3 is made up of 15 amino acids. The CDR3: CASSHTTGWGTEAFF. The CDR3 region has the DNA TGTGCCAGCAGCCATACGACAGGGTGGGGGACTGAAGCTTTCTTT.

This clonotype appeared a few times. The J gene is TRBJ2-7, the V gene TRBV12-3 or TRBV12-4; TRBD1 aligns across 9 bases. CDR3 length: 17 residues. V was clipped by 6 bases and J by 5 bases; unmatched bases: 17. CDR3 in amino acids: CASSPGQGEGLGHEQYF. The CDR3, as DNA: TGTGCCAGCAGCCCGGGACAGGGTGAAGGGTTGGGTCACGAGCAGTACTTC.

This sequence joins TRBV10-3 and TRBJ2-5; tentative D call: TRBD1 (5 bases). This CDR3 has 14 amino acids. Per the germline V gene, CDR1 is ENHRY and CDR2 is SYGVKD. Trimming cost V 0 bases and J 2 bases, with 7 bases left between them. Here the CDR3 reads CAISESGVQETQYF. The CDR3 bases are TGTGCCATCAGTGAGTCAGGGGTTCAAGAGACCCAGTACTTC.

This clonotype was picked up a small number of times. This chain joins TRBV27 and TRBJ1-4; D remains ambiguous. Between the trimmed V and J ends, which lost 2 bases and 7 bases, there was a span of 14 bases. This CDR3 spans 15 amino acids. The germline V gene has CDR1 MNHEY and CDR2 SMNVEV (reference sequence). The CDR3: CASSLSQAFGEKLFF. CDR3 nucleotide sequence: TGTGCCAGCAGTTTAAGCCAGGCTTTCGGTGAAAAACTGTTTTTT.

V is TRBV20-1 and J is TRBJ2-1, with a tentative D call TRBD2 (7 bases). Trimming left V 3 bases short and J 5 bases short, with 14 bases between. Germline CDR1 is DFQATT and CDR2 is SNEGSKA (reference sequence). CDR3 length equals 14 residues. The CDR3 here is CSASAGAGNNEQFF. The CDR3 region has the DNA TGCAGTGCTAGCGCGGGGGCCGGCAACAATGAGCAGTTCTTC.

This clonotype was recorded at least ten times. This sequence joins TRBV20-1 and TRBJ1-2, with no clear D. The V gene's germline CDR1 is DFQATT and CDR2 SNEGSKA (reference sequence). Trimming pared 0 bases from V and 4 bases from J, leaving 9 bases between. CDR3 length: 13 residues. CDR3 nucleotides: TGCAGTGCTAGAGATACCCTGGTCTATGGCTACACCTTC. Translated: CSARDTLVYGYTF.

V is TRBV29-1 and J is TRBJ2-1; no reliable D call. The germline V gene encodes CDR1 SQVTM and CDR2 ANQGSEA. The CDR3 extends over 13 amino acids. Trimming shortened V by 7 bases and J by 1 base, and 11 bases separated the two germline ends. CDR3: CSATHGSYNEQFF. DNA for the CDR3: TGCAGCGCCACCCATGGGTCCTACAATGAGCAGTTCTTC.

This clonotype was detected a few times. This chain connects TRBV20-1 to TRBJ2-4, with 11 bases identical to TRBD2. With the DNA end fitting TRBJ2-7 better, the J assignment may be wrong. Per the germline V gene, CDR1 is DFQATT and CDR2 is SNEGSKA (reference sequence). This CDR3 comprises 14 residues. The CDR3 nucleotides are TGCAGTGCTGGAACTAGCGGGGGTTCGTACGAGCAGTACTTC. Its translation: CSAGTSGGSYEQYF.

This chain links TRBV7-2 with TRBJ2-1; D is possibly TRBD1 (5 bases). Trimming pared 5 bases from V and 4 bases from J, leaving 18 bases between. The V gene's germline CDR1 is SGHTA and CDR2 FQGNSA. This CDR3 is 16 amino acids long. CDR3 DNA sequence: TGTGCCAGCAGCCCGGTGGGGCAACCAGATTACAATGAGCAGTTCTTC. As protein: CASSPVGQPDYNEQFF.

For this clonotype: A junction boundary mismatches the germline segment, possibly from a read error. The J gene is TRBJ1-1, the V gene TRBV2; no definite D call. The CDR3 is made up of 15 amino acids. Germline lookup yields CDR1 SNHLY and CDR2 FYNNEI. CDR3 protein: CANSEIGRRDTEAFF. Here the CDR3 DNA reads TGTGCCAACAGTGAAATCGGACGGAGGGACACTGAAGCTTTCTTT.

The chain combines TRBV12-3 or TRBV12-4 with TRBJ1-3; D remains ambiguous. V lost 10 bases to trimming and J lost 4 bases, with 14 bases between them. The length of the CDR3 is 13 residues. The CDR3 here is CANSLGVGNTIYF. Here the CDR3 DNA reads TGTGCCAACAGCTTGGGTGTGGGAAACACCATATATTTT.

The chain recombines TRBV7-9 with TRBJ2-5; possibly TRBD2 for D (5 bases). Looked up from germline, CDR1 is SEHNR and CDR2 is FQNEAQ (reference sequence). V was pared by 1 base and J by 5 bases, with 14 bases between. The CDR3 is 15 residues long. The CDR3 DNA reads as TGTGCCAGCAGCTTAGATGGCCCGGGAAGGGAGACCCAGTACTTC. Translation gives CASSLDGPGRETQYF.

In its sample, this clonotype was seen many times. The chain couples TRBV12-3 or TRBV12-4 to TRBJ2-7; TRBD1 matches at 7 bases. V lost 5 bases, J lost 2 bases, and 6 bases stayed unmatched. This CDR3 comprises 14 residues. CDR3 coding DNA: TGTGCCAGCAGTCCTGACAGGGATCCCTACGAGCAGTACTTC. This sequence encodes CASSPDRDPYEQYF.